Each of the 5 T cell receptor beta chains below was sequenced from the same sample in a study of tumor-infiltrating lymphocytes in primary liver carcinoma. Unsorted whole blood yielded the blood RNA, and germline DNA was also extracted. With a constant-region primer, TCR beta cDNA was made from around 530 ng of total RNA. Modified slightly, ARM-PCR produced TCR beta libraries over three nested multiplex PCR rounds. TRBV1-TRBV30 forward primers paired with a C-beta reverse primer drove the first two PCR rounds, about 10 cycles each. A single record per CDR3 protein comes from TCRdb applying MiXCR to the multiplex PCR reads. The sample records about 310,000 distinct CDR3 sequences, roughly two thirds being singletons. Material for sequencing was peripheral blood. The receptors stem from a man aged 40-55 years with primary liver carcinoma and hepatitis B virus infection.

Comments on this clonotype: A read error may account for a junction end that differs from germline. The chain employs TRBV29-1 and TRBJ2-7; no clear D gene. The germline V gene has CDR1 SQVTM and CDR2 ANQGSEA. This CDR3 is built from 12 residues. The CDR3: CSVGKPSYDQYF. As DNA, the CDR3 is TGCAGCGTTGGGAAGCCATCCTACGATCAGTACTTC.

Details on this clonotype: Sequence at one end of the junction differs from germline and may be a read error. V gene TRBV11-2 combines with J gene TRBJ2-4, with TRBD2 as a possible D gene (5 bases). This CDR3 is built from 16 residues. Germline V gene data show CDR1 as SGHAT and CDR2 as FQNNGV. CDR3 protein: CASSLGLGVAKNIRYF. Here the CDR3 DNA reads TGTGCCAGCAGCTTGGGCCTCGGGGTAGCCAAAAACATTCGGTACTTC. Full variable domain (outside the CDR3, taken from reference TRBV11-2 and TRBJ2-4): EAGVAQSPRYKIIEKRQSVAFWCNPISGHATLYWYQQILGQGPKLLIQFQNNGVVDDSQLPKDRFSAERLKGVDSTLKIQPAKLEDSAVYLCASSLGLGVAKNIRYFGAGTRLSVL.

A remark on this clonotype: A read error is possible here, since a much larger clone lies one base away. The chain joins TRBV6-5 to TRBJ1-1; 9 bases are shared with TRBD1. J lost 4 bases, V lost 5 bases, and 5 bases had no gene match. The germline V gene has CDR1 MNHEY and CDR2 SVGAGI. This CDR3 is 14 amino acids long. This CDR3 is CASSPRDRVTEAFF. CDR3 nucleotide sequence: TGTGCCAGCAGTCCGCGGGACAGGGTCACTGAAGCTTTCTTT.

The genes are TRBV4-3 and TRBJ1-2; a weak D match, TRBD1 (5 bases). The CDR3 runs to 19 residues. Trimming shortened V by 0 bases and J by 3 bases, and 23 bases separated the two germline ends. CDR1 is LGHNA and CDR2 is YSLEER in the germline V gene. CDR3: CASSQDRGTPRGCYYGYTF. CDR3 in DNA: TGCGCCAGCAGCCAAGATCGGGGGACCCCACGAGGATGCTACTATGGCTACACCTTC.

CDR3 loop: CASSSTDTPRPSYEQYF. CDR3 bases: TGTGCCAGCAGCTCAACAGACACCCCTAGACCCAGCTACGAGCAGTACTTC. V gene TRBV7-8 combines with J gene TRBJ2-7; D uncertain. The V end lost 4 bases, the J end lost 3 bases, and 22 bases lay between the germline ends. CDR1 is SGHVS and CDR2 is FQNEAQ in the germline V gene. This CDR3 contains 17 residues.